Listed here are 20 T cell receptor beta chains from one sample, sequenced in a study of cytomegalovirus exposure and HLA in healthy donors. Primers: 60 Vbeta forward and 13 Jbeta reverse. Profiled with immunoSEQ multiplex PCR; TCRdb holds only in-frame clones, not every one. The sample contains about 170,000 clones, approximately 71% of which appear only once. Sequencing was carried out using PBMCs. These receptors were obtained from a woman in her late teens or twenties in good health and CMV-seropositive.

The chain employs TRBV5-1 and TRBJ2-5; 7 positions match TRBD2. The ends lost 3 bases at V and 0 bases at J; junction bases unmatched: 5. Germline loops: CDR1 SGHRS, CDR2 YFSETQ. The CDR3 runs to 15 residues. The CDR3 DNA reads TGCGCCAGCAGCTCCCTGGGGGGGTACCAAGAGACCCAGTACTTC. It yields the protein CASSSLGGYQETQYF.

As DNA, the CDR3 is TGTGCCAGCAGTAAGGGACAGTTTGCCGAGCAGTACTTC. Translation gives CASSKGQFAEQYF. This chain joins TRBV2 and TRBJ2-7, with 7 bases matching TRBD1. CDR3 length equals 13 residues. The V gene's germline CDR1 is SNHLY and CDR2 FYNNEI. V dropped 5 bases and J dropped 6; count of bases not matched to a gene: 7.

Only a few counts were recorded for this clone. J is TRBJ2-1 and V is TRBV2; no definite D call. Germline lookup yields CDR1 SNHLY and CDR2 FYNNEI. V lost 7 bases, J lost 14 bases, and 6 bases lay in between. The CDR3 extends over 8 amino acids. In DNA form, the CDR3 reads TGTGCCAGCATGTCAGAGTTCTTC. It specifies CASMSEFF.

CDR3 protein: CASSQAGTGDTGELFF. The CDR3 DNA reads TGCGCCAGCAGCCAGGCCGGGACAGGGGACACCGGGGAGCTGTTTTTT. The V gene is TRBV4-3, the J gene TRBJ2-2; 10 positions match TRBD1. The CDR3 totals 16 residues. Trimming took 3 bases from V and 3 from J; bases not matched to a gene: 4. Germline values: CDR1 LGHNA, CDR2 YSLEER.

CDR3 loop: CASSLTSGGREETQYF. The DNA for the CDR3 is TGTGCCAGTAGCCTGACTAGCGGGGGTCGCGAAGAGACCCAGTACTTC. The chain employs TRBV19 and TRBJ2-5; 12 positions match TRBD2. CDR3 length equals 16 residues. Germline CDR1 and CDR2: LNHDA and SQIVND (reference sequence). V was pared by 6 bases and J by 3 bases, with 8 bases of the junction left unmatched.

This chain joins TRBV27 and TRBJ2-2; maybe TRBD2 (7 bases). V lost 7 bases and J lost 0, with 12 bases in between. There are 15 residues in the CDR3. Germline lookup yields CDR1 MNHEY and CDR2 SMNVEV (reference sequence). The CDR3 DNA reads as TGTGCCAGCACCCCGGGGGGCGCGAACACCGGGGAGCTGTTTTTT. This codes for CASTPGGANTGELFF.

V gene TRBV2 combines with J gene TRBJ1-1; D is possibly TRBD1 (5 bases). The CDR3 spans 15 residues. In germline, CDR1 is SNHLY, CDR2 FYNNEI. V dropped 3 bases and J dropped 7 bases, with 18 bases sitting between them. The DNA for the CDR3 is TGTGCCAGCAGTGACAACAGGAGGGGTGCAGGTGAAGCTTTCTTT. It codes for CASSDNRRGAGEAFF.

Only a few counts were recorded for this clone. The sample has other DNA sequences that encode this CDR3 too. The chain couples TRBV29-1 to TRBJ1-1; no reliable D call. V was cut by 4 bases and J by 0 bases, with 9 bases left in between. Germline CDR1 and CDR2: SQVTM and ANQGSEA. The CDR3 sequence is 13 residues long. CDR3 in amino acids: CSVGGPMNTEAFF. The DNA of the CDR3 is TGCAGCGTTGGTGGCCCCATGAACACTGAAGCTTTCTTT.

The rearrangement uses TRBV19 and TRBJ1-1; D not certain. Germline assignment: CDR1 LNHDA and CDR2 SQIVND (reference sequence). CDR3 size: 11 residues. The V and J ends lost 7 bases and 4 bases respectively, with 7 bases between them. The CDR3 protein is CASNGATEAFF. The CDR3 DNA is TGTGCCAGTAACGGAGCCACTGAAGCTTTCTTT.

The sample holds a few counts of this clone. CDR3 DNA: TGTGCCAGCAGTGAATCCCGGGGCACCGGGGAGCTGTTTTTT. This gives the protein CASSESRGTGELFF. The V call is TRBV2, the J call TRBJ2-2; possibly TRBD2 for D (5 bases). Germline-derived CDR1 and CDR2 are SNHLY and FYNNEI. The CDR3 has 14 amino acids. Deletions cut 2 bases from V and 4 bases from J, with 8 bases between.

The rearrangement uses TRBV4-1 and TRBJ2-5, with D possibly TRBD2 on 6 matching bases. V was trimmed by 0 bases and J by 5 bases, leaving 16 bases between them. In germline, CDR1 is MGHRA, CDR2 YSYEKL. The CDR3 is 16 residues long. This CDR3 reads CASSQDPRLVFETQYF. As DNA, the CDR3 is TGCGCCAGCAGCCAAGATCCGCGACTAGTATTTGAGACCCAGTACTTC.

This chain connects TRBV29-1 to TRBJ2-4; 8 bases match TRBD1. The CDR3 extends over 13 amino acids. V shed 6 bases and J 0 bases; nucleotides not matched to a gene: 1. Germline loops: CDR1 SQVTM, CDR2 ANQGSEA. The CDR3 loop reads CSVTGVAKNIQYF. DNA for the CDR3: TGCAGCGTGACAGGGGTAGCCAAAAACATTCAGTACTTC.

The chain recombines TRBV5-4 with TRBJ2-5; no definite D call. CDR1 is SGHNT, CDR2 YYREEE, per germline (reference sequence). V was trimmed by 0 bases and J by 2 bases, leaving 8 bases between them. The CDR3 is 14 amino acids. The CDR3 nucleotides are TGTGCCAGCAGCTTGGGTTTACAGCAAGAGACCCAGTACTTC. It is translated as CASSLGLQQETQYF.

The rearrangement links TRBV7-3 to TRBJ1-1; 9 nucleotides line up with TRBD1. The V gene's germline CDR1 is SGHTA and CDR2 FQGTGA. The CDR3 covers 14 residues. V was pared by 4 bases and J by 4 bases, with 4 bases of the junction left unmatched. The CDR3 sequence is CASSSTGGGTEAFF. In DNA form, the CDR3 reads TGTGCCAGCAGCTCAACAGGGGGCGGCACTGAAGCTTTCTTT. Full variable domain (rest looked up from reference TRBV7-3 and TRBJ1-1): GAGVSQTPSNKVTEKGKYVELRCDPISGHTALYWYRQSLGQGPEFLIYFQGTGAADDSGLPNDRFFAVRPEGSVSTLKIQRTERGDSAVYLCASSSTGGGTEAFFGQGTRLTVV.

This chain uses TRBV7-6 with TRBJ1-4; 7 positions match TRBD1. Unmatched junction bases numbered 4, after V lost 2 bases and J lost 4 bases. CDR1 and CDR2 (germline): SGHVS, FNYEAQ. There are 15 residues in the CDR3. The CDR3 nucleotides read TGTGCCAGCAGCTTAATCAGGGGGGTTAATGAAAAACTGTTTTTT. Translation gives CASSLIRGVNEKLFF.

Here the CDR3 reads CSVVREDSYNEQFF. The DNA of the CDR3 is TGCAGCGTTGTTCGGGAGGACTCCTACAATGAGCAGTTCTTC. The chain joins TRBV29-1 to TRBJ2-1; 7 bases line up with TRBD2. Germline V gene sequence: CDR1 SQVTM, CDR2 ANQGSEA. Trimming cost V 4 bases and J 0 bases; bases outside gene matches: 3. The CDR3 totals 14 residues.

This clone has more than one count but fewer than ten. The chain combines TRBV7-9 with TRBJ2-5; possibly TRBD2 for D (6 bases). V lost 5 bases to trimming and J lost 5 bases, with 15 bases between them. The CDR3 totals 14 residues. CDR1 is SEHNR and CDR2 is FQNEAQ in the germline V gene (reference sequence). DNA of the CDR3: TGTGCCAGCAGCGTTTCGGGGGTTGGGGAGACCCAGTACTTC. Its translation: CASSVSGVGETQYF.

V and J are TRBV18 and TRBJ2-7; 8 bases line up with TRBD2. Germline V gene lookup returns CDR1 KGHSH and CDR2 LQKENI. The trim removed 2 bases at V and 1 base at J, leaving 4 bases unmatched. This CDR3 has 15 amino acids. CDR3 coding DNA: TGTGCCAGCTCACCAAGCGGGGGACCTTCCTACGAGCAGTACTTC. Translation gives CASSPSGGPSYEQYF.

CDR3: CASSQGATNEKLFF. CDR3 nucleotide sequence: TGTGCCAGCTCCCAGGGGGCAACTAATGAAAAACTGTTTTTT. The chain recombines TRBV18 with TRBJ1-4; 7 bases align to TRBD1. The CDR3 consists of 14 residues. Per germline, CDR1 KGHSH and CDR2 LQKENI. Trimming cost V 6 bases and J 0 bases; bases outside gene matches: 1.

The chain combines TRBV30 with TRBJ2-5; 7 bases map to TRBD1. With V trimmed by 0 bases and J by 5 bases, 6 bases remained unmatched. The CDR3 contains 14 residues. Germline V gives CDR1 GTSNPN, CDR2 SVGIG (reference sequence). Written as DNA, the CDR3 is TGTGCCTGGAGTGTAAGAGGGGGCCTGGAGACCCAGTACTTC. Amino acids: CAWSVRGGLETQYF.